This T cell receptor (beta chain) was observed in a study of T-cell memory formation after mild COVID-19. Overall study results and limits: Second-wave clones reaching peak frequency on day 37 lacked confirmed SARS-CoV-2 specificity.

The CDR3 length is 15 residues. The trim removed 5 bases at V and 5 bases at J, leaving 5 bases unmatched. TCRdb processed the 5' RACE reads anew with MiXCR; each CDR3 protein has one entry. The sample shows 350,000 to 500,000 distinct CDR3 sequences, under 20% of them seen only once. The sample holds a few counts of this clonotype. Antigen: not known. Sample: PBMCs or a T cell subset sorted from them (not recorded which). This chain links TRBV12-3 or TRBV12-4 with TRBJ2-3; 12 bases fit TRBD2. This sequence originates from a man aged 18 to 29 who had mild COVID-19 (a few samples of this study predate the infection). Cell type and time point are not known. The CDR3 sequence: CASSPSGGEVDTQYF. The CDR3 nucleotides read TGTGCCAGCAGTCCTAGCGGGGGGGAAGTAGATACGCAGTATTTT.